Listed below are T cell receptor beta chains from one sample, sequenced in a study of blood T cell repertoires in COVID-19. TCRdb's copy holds only in-frame clones and misses some; the assay was immunoSEQ multiplex PCR. Here the sample spans about 150,000 clones, around nine tenths being singletons. The sample taken for sequencing was peripheral blood. Receptors originate from a man between 60 and 75 years old with COVID-19, enrolled during active disease. Both conserved end residues are part of each CDR3. D genes are given only for firm matches. Only part of the rows carry a size: once, few, many, or a class if the clone is expanded.

J	size	D	V	CDR3	DNA
TRBJ2-1	NA	NA	TRBV24-1	CATSDPPSDEQFF	TGTGCCACCAGTGACCCCCCGTCGGATGAGCAGTTCTTC
TRBJ2-6	once	TRBD1	TRBV6-1	CASSEFFIQTGISGANVLTF	TGTGCCAGCAGTGAATTCTTTATTCAGACAGGGATTTCTGGGGCCAACGTCCTGACTTTC
TRBJ1-3	NA	NA	TRBV18	CASSGARGNTIYF	TGTGCCAGCTCAGGGGCGCGAGGAAACACCATATATTTT
TRBJ1-4	NA	TRBD1	TRBV27	CASSPGQGIYEKLFF	TGTGCCAGCAGTCCGGGACAGGGGATTTATGAAAAACTGTTTTTT
TRBJ2-2	NA	TRBD2	TRBV2	CASSKTSGRVGTGELFF	TGTGCCAGCAGCAAGACTAGCGGGAGGGTTGGAACCGGGGAGCTGTTTTTT
TRBJ1-5	few	TRBD1	TRBV28	CASSGTGGQPQHF	TGTGCCAGCAGTGGGACAGGGGGTCAGCCCCAGCATTTT
TRBJ2-3	NA	TRBD1	TRBV4-3	CASSQSGQGSTDTQYF	TGCGCCAGCAGCCAGAGCGGACAGGGCAGCACAGATACGCAGTATTTT
TRBJ1-5	NA	TRBD1	TRBV12-3/TRBV12-4	CASRTGGYQPQHF	TGTGCCAGCAGGACAGGGGGTTATCAGCCCCAGCATTTT
TRBJ1-5	NA	NA	TRBV5-6	CASSPAGNQPQHF	TGTGCCAGCAGCCCCGCGGGCAATCAGCCCCAGCATTTT
TRBJ2-3	once	TRBD1	TRBV9	CASSAGTASTDTQYF	TGTGCCAGCAGCGCTGGGACAGCAAGCACAGATACGCAGTATTTT
TRBJ1-5	NA	NA	TRBV12-5	CASGRGGGGLQYSNQPQHF	TGTGCTAGTGGACGCGGCGGGGGGGGCCTCCAGTATAGCAATCAGCCCCAGCATTTT
TRBJ2-7	NA	TRBD2	TRBV28	CASSRSSGGTYEQYF	TGTGCCAGCAGTCGAAGCTCCGGGGGGACCTACGAGCAGTACTTC
TRBJ1-1	once	NA	TRBV7-8	CASSQSPNLNTEAFF	TGTGCCAGCAGCCAGTCACCTAACCTGAACACTGAAGCTTTCTTT
TRBJ2-5	NA	TRBD1	TRBV18	CASSPRAGGSETQYF	TGTGCCAGCTCACCAAGGGCAGGGGGTTCAGAGACCCAGTACTTC
TRBJ2-4	NA	TRBD1	TRBV10-3	CAISESGQIQYF	TGTGCCATCAGTGAGTCGGGACAGATTCAGTACTTC
TRBJ1-4	NA	TRBD1	TRBV3-1/TRBV3-2	CASSLRQGQEWEKLFF	TGTGCCAGCAGCTTAAGACAGGGCCAGGAGTGGGAAAAACTGTTTTTT
TRBJ1-1	few	TRBD1	TRBV27	CASSSHRGQGTEAFF	TGTGCCAGCAGCTCACACAGGGGGCAGGGCACTGAAGCTTTCTTT
TRBJ1-2	NA	TRBD1	TRBV15	CATSKGQGYGYTF	TGTGCCACCAGCAAGGGACAGGGGTATGGCTACACCTTC
TRBJ2-2	NA	NA	TRBV14	CASSQGGNTGELFF	TGTGCCAGCAGCCAAGGAGGCAACACCGGGGAGCTGTTTTTT
TRBJ2-7	NA	TRBD1	TRBV7-2	CASSLNRDRGLLSYEQYF	TGTGCCAGCAGCTTGAACCGGGACAGGGGTCTACTTTCCTACGAGCAGTACTTC
TRBJ1-5	NA	NA	TRBV6-5	CASSYSAGNNQPQHF	TGTGCCAGCAGTTACTCTGCAGGGAACAATCAGCCCCAGCATTTT
TRBJ2-5	NA	NA	TRBV28	CASSPDRQETQYF	TGTGCCAGCAGTCCGGACAGACAAGAGACCCAGTACTTC
TRBJ1-2	NA	NA	TRBV20-1	CSAYNSYGYTF	TGCAGTGCCTACAACAGCTATGGCTACACCTTC
TRBJ2-7	NA	TRBD1	TRBV7-2	CASSLGGQFVYEQYF	TGTGCCAGCAGCTTAGGGGGACAGTTCGTTTACGAGCAGTACTTC
TRBJ2-5	once	TRBD1	TRBV9	CASSVAPPAGTGGRETQYF	TGTGCCAGCAGCGTAGCACCGCCCGCCGGGACAGGGGGCAGAGAGACCCAGTACTTC
TRBJ1-5	NA	NA	TRBV21-1	CASSKRTSEQPQHF	TGTGCCAGCAGCAAACGGACAAGCGAACAGCCCCAGCATTTT
TRBJ2-3	NA	NA	TRBV19	CASSFVRGSTDTQYF	TGTGCCAGTAGTTTCGTAAGAGGAAGCACAGATACGCAGTATTTT
TRBJ2-1	NA	NA	TRBV9	CASSVASVSSSYNEQFF	TGTGCCAGCAGCGTAGCTTCGGTATCGAGCTCCTACAATGAGCAGTTCTTC
TRBJ2-1	NA	NA	TRBV18	CASSPGGDSYNEQFF	TGTGCCAGCTCACCGGGCGGGGACTCCTACAATGAGCAGTTCTTC
TRBJ2-3	NA	TRBD2	TRBV24-1	CATSVRTGGDTQYF	TGTGCCACCAGTGTTAGGACGGGGGGAGATACGCAGTATTTT
TRBJ1-1	NA	NA	TRBV19	CASRTRQYEAFF	TGTGCCAGTAGGACGAGACAGTATGAAGCTTTCTTT
TRBJ1-1	NA	NA	TRBV3-1/TRBV3-2	CASSQARGGLRYTEAFF	TGTGCCAGCAGCCAAGCCCGGGGGGGCTTGAGGTACACTGAAGCTTTCTTT
TRBJ2-3	NA	NA	TRBV29-1	CSAEDTLDWRDTQYF	TGCAGCGCCGAAGATACCCTAGACTGGAGAGATACGCAGTATTTT
TRBJ2-1	NA	TRBD2	TRBV6-2/TRBV6-3	CASSPGTSGGDEQFF	TGTGCCAGCAGCCCCGGGACTAGCGGGGGAGATGAGCAGTTCTTC
TRBJ1-6	NA	NA	TRBV4-3	CASSQDPGPGSPLHF	TGCGCCAGCAGCCAAGATCCAGGGCCAGGTTCACCCCTCCACTTT
TRBJ1-4	NA	NA	TRBV2	CASSFATNEKLFF	TGTGCCAGCAGCTTTGCAACTAATGAAAAACTGTTTTTT
TRBJ1-5	NA	NA	TRBV12-3/TRBV12-4	CASGLVGNQPQHF	TGTGCCAGCGGCCTAGTTGGCAATCAGCCCCAGCATTTT
TRBJ2-5	NA	NA	TRBV6-5	CASSYVGRRETQYF	TGTGCCAGCAGTTACGTAGGCAGGCGAGAGACCCAGTACTTC
TRBJ2-1	NA	NA	TRBV5-1	CASSENYNEQFF	TGCGCCAGCAGCGAGAACTACAATGAGCAGTTCTTC
TRBJ1-2	NA	NA	TRBV27	CASSSHGQFWDGYTF	TGTGCCAGCAGTTCCCACGGACAGTTTTGGGATGGCTACACCTTC
TRBJ1-2	NA	TRBD1	TRBV5-1	CASTISGTATAGYTF	TGCGCCAGCACGATATCCGGGACAGCCACGGCGGGCTACACCTTC
TRBJ2-2	NA	TRBD2	TRBV24-1	CATSDSFVGLAGGNTNTGELFF	TGTGCCACCAGTGATTCCTTCGTAGGGCTAGCGGGAGGTAATACGAACACCGGGGAGCTGTTTTTT
TRBJ2-7	NA	NA	TRBV6-5	CASEQLLGEQYF	TGTGCCAGCGAGCAACTCCTAGGAGAGCAGTACTTC
TRBJ1-6	NA	NA	TRBV18	CASSPAGGYSYNSPLHF	TGTGCCAGCTCACCAGCTGGAGGGTACTCCTATAATTCACCCCTCCACTTT